This TCR beta chain was captured by sequencing in a study of OX40 agonist ivuxolimab in advanced cancers. Libraries were prepared by immunoSEQ multiplex PCR; TCRdb keeps only in-frame clonotypes and omits some of them. The sample shows about 80,000 clones, 80% to 90% of them seen only once. The CDR3 totals 14 residues. Germline CDR1 and CDR2: SGHTA and FQGNSA. After removal of 4 bases from V and 2 bases from J, the junction contained 3 bases not matched to a gene. Material: CD4+ or CD8+ T cells sorted from blood, obtained in a trial of the OX40 agonist ivuxolimab. V and J are TRBV7-2 and TRBJ2-3; 7 positions agree with TRBD1. The sequence was collected from an adult with an advanced solid tumor such as melanoma, head and neck, liver or kidney cancer. CDR3 sequence reads: CASSSGQSTDTQYF. The DNA of the CDR3 is TGTGCCAGCAGCTCGGGACAGTCCACAGATACGCAGTATTTT.